Below are 21 T cell receptor beta chains sequenced from a single sample in a study of T-cell reconstitution after alpha-beta-depleted transplantation in children. Unique molecular identifiers were incorporated when the TCRbeta library was constructed. TCRdb re-derived calls from the PCR reads in MiXCR, one entry per CDR3 protein. Among around 960,000 distinct CDR3 sequences listed, about 31% were seen once. Sequencing used PBMCs, mostly from graft donor cells, obtained 360 days after TCRalphabeta/CD19-depleted stem cell transplant. All receptors derive from a boy less than two years old who had a stem cell transplant for SCID, so the T cells may come from the graft donor.

The chain carries TRBV4-1 and TRBJ2-1; a weak D match, TRBD2 (7 bases). Trimming left V 6 bases short and J 8 bases short, with 17 bases between. Germline CDR1 and CDR2: MGHRA and YSYEKL. This CDR3 is 14 amino acids long. The CDR3 reads CASSHTTGGYEQFF. The DNA for the CDR3 is TGCGCCAGCAGTCATACGACGGGGGGCTATGAGCAGTTCTTC.

This chain uses TRBV12-3 or TRBV12-4 with TRBJ2-5; D not certain. This CDR3 has 14 residues. Trimming removed 4 bases from V and 1 base from J, with 10 bases in between. As DNA, the CDR3 is TGTGCCAGCAGTTCTCGGACCATCCAAGAGACCCAGTACTTC. Encoded protein: CASSSRTIQETQYF.

V usage is TRBV9 and J usage is TRBJ2-2; D perhaps matches TRBD2 (6 bases). CDR3 length equals 14 residues. Looked up from germline, CDR1 is SGDLS and CDR2 is YYNGEE. V was cut by 0 bases and J by 5 bases, with 8 bases left in between. The CDR3 reads CASSVAGGTGELFF. The CDR3 bases are TGTGCCAGCAGCGTAGCTGGGGGGACCGGGGAGCTGTTTTTT. The full variable domain, in which reference TRBV9 and TRBJ2-2 provide the parts outside the CDR3, is DSGVTQTPKHLITATGQRVTLRCSPRSGDLSVYWYQQSLDQGLQFLIQYYNGEERAKGNILERFSAQQFPDLHSELNLSSLELGDSALYFCASSVAGGTGELFFGEGSRLTVL.

This clonotype was observed a few times. The CDR3 protein is CSARALGQGGLARYEQYF. The CDR3 region has the DNA TGCAGTGCTAGAGCTCTCGGACAGGGTGGACTCGCGCGGTACGAGCAGTACTTC. This chain uses TRBV20-1 with TRBJ2-7; TRBD1 aligns across 8 bases. With 1 base clipped from V and 4 bases from J, the junction kept 18 bases outside the gene matches. The CDR3 extends over 18 amino acids. The germline V gene has CDR1 DFQATT and CDR2 SNEGSKA (reference sequence).

V is TRBV28 and J is TRBJ2-3; perhaps TRBD1 as D (6 bases). This CDR3 comprises 16 residues. The V gene's germline CDR1 is MDHEN and CDR2 SYDVKM. Trimming shortened V by 2 bases and J by 7 bases, and 19 bases separated the two germline ends. The CDR3 loop is CASSLTYGTTRYTQYF. The DNA of the CDR3 is TGTGCCAGCAGTTTAACCTACGGGACAACTCGATATACGCAGTATTTT.

This clonotype was detected only a few times. The chain is built from TRBV5-1 and TRBJ2-1, with TRBD2 matching over 10 bases. Trimming at V came to 0 bases and at J to 6 bases, leaving 12 bases not matched to a gene. This CDR3 comprises 18 residues. Per the germline V gene, CDR1 is SGHRS and CDR2 is YFSETQ. DNA for the CDR3: TGCGCCAGCAGCTTGGGGTCTAGCGGGGGTGCTTTAGGCAATGAGCAGTTCTTC. Its translation: CASSLGSSGGALGNEQFF.

This clonotype was counted between two and nine times. This chain links TRBV10-3 with TRBJ1-1, with TRBD1 as a possible D gene (6 bases). Germline V gene lookup returns CDR1 ENHRY and CDR2 SYGVKD. Trimming took 5 bases from V and 5 from J, leaving 15 bases between them. CDR3 length equals 14 residues. The CDR3 nucleotides read TGTGCCATCAGTCGGGTCGAGGGGGAAACTGAAGCTTTCTTT. Amino acid sequence: CAISRVEGETEAFF.

This rearrangement joins TRBV12-3 or TRBV12-4 to TRBJ2-1, with D possibly called TRBD1 or TRBD2 (5 bases each). This CDR3 has 16 residues. Deletions cut 2 bases from V and 7 bases from J, with 18 bases between. The CDR3 spells CASSLSPGPSRNEQFF. The CDR3 bases are TGTGCCAGCAGTTTATCACCGGGACCAAGTAGGAATGAGCAGTTCTTC.

The rearrangement joins TRBV7-3 to TRBJ2-5; 10 positions match TRBD2. Germline V gene sequence: CDR1 SGHTA, CDR2 FQGTGA. V gave up 5 bases and J gave up 11 bases; unmatched junction bases: 14. This CDR3 has 15 amino acids. In DNA, the CDR3 is TGTGCCAGCAGCCCCCAGCCCGGACTAGCGGCACCTCAGTACTTC. Its translation is CASSPQPGLAAPQYF.

This clonotype was seen a few times. This chain links TRBV4-3 with TRBJ2-1; 12 bases fit TRBD2. Per germline, CDR1 LGHNA and CDR2 YSLEER. The CDR3 runs 16 residues. V lost 3 bases and J lost 1; bases outside the gene matches: 1. CDR3 in amino acids: CASSHTSGGSYNEQFF. The CDR3 nucleotides are TGCGCCAGCAGCCACACTAGCGGGGGGTCCTACAATGAGCAGTTCTTC.

This clonotype showed up just a few times. The genes are TRBV29-1 and TRBJ2-7; D is unresolved. There are 14 residues in the CDR3. The V and J ends lost 4 bases and 2 bases respectively, with 15 bases between them. Germline lookup yields CDR1 SQVTM and CDR2 ANQGSEA. CDR3 sequence reads: CSVGHLDPTYEQYF. As DNA, the CDR3 is TGCAGCGTTGGTCATCTGGATCCCACCTACGAGCAGTACTTC.

This clonotype was observed a few times. The rearrangement uses TRBV18 and TRBJ2-3; D may be TRBD1 (6 bases). Germline CDR1 and CDR2: KGHSH and LQKENI. V gave up 2 bases and J gave up 2 bases, with 17 bases separating them. The CDR3 covers 17 residues. The CDR3 sequence is CASSPRPLQGTTDTQYF. In nucleotides, the CDR3 is TGTGCCAGCTCACCAAGGCCGTTACAGGGAACCACAGATACGCAGTATTTT.

This chain links TRBV4-1 with TRBJ2-1, with 10 bases aligning to TRBD2. Germline CDR1 is MGHRA and CDR2 is YSYEKL. This CDR3 region has 15 residues. V lost 0 bases to trimming and J lost 4 bases; unmatched junction nucleotides: 0. For the CDR3, the DNA is TGCGCCAGCAGCCAAGATAGCGGGGGGTACAATGAGCAGTTCTTC. It encodes CASSQDSGGYNEQFF.

The V gene is TRBV15, the J gene TRBJ2-7, with D perhaps given as TRBD1 or TRBD2 (6 bases each). CDR3 length: 18 residues. The V gene lost 0 bases and the J gene lost 2 bases, with 20 bases spanning the gap. Looked up from germline, CDR1 is LNHNV and CDR2 is YYDKDF (reference sequence). This chain's CDR3 is CATSRDGGGQSMTYEQYF. As DNA, the CDR3 is TGTGCCACCAGCAGAGATGGGGGAGGACAGTCAATGACCTACGAGCAGTACTTC.

This clonotype was picked up a small number of times. V usage is TRBV12-3 or TRBV12-4 and J usage is TRBJ2-1; no clear D gene. Trimming stripped 1 base from V and 7 bases from J, with 14 bases between. CDR3 length: 15 amino acids. This chain's CDR3 is CASSLGGMGGNEQFF. The CDR3 DNA is TGTGCCAGCAGTTTAGGGGGTATGGGTGGTAATGAGCAGTTCTTC.

V gene TRBV2 combines with J gene TRBJ1-3; D is unclear. CDR3 length: 15 residues. The germline gives CDR1 SNHLY, CDR2 FYNNEI. Deletions cut 10 bases from V and 0 bases from J, with 16 bases between. DNA for the CDR3: TGTGCCACCTCCTCTGAATATCACTCTGGAAACACCATATATTTT. It yields the protein CATSSEYHSGNTIYF.

The gene calls are TRBV6-1 and TRBJ2-2, with 7 bases that match TRBD2. The length of the CDR3 is 15 residues. In germline, CDR1 is MNHNS, CDR2 SASEGT. V lost 5 bases, J lost 4 bases, and 7 bases stayed unmatched. Here the CDR3 DNA reads TGTGCCAGCAGTAAGGGACTACTGGGCACCGGGGAGCTGTTTTTT. It encodes CASSKGLLGTGELFF.

This clonotype was detected once. V is TRBV20-1 and J is TRBJ2-5, with D uncertain. The V and J ends lost 2 bases and 1 base respectively, with 5 bases between them. Germline lookup yields CDR1 DFQATT and CDR2 SNEGSKA (reference sequence). The CDR3 runs 12 residues. The DNA of the CDR3 is TGCAGTGCTAGATATCTCCAAGAGACCCAGTACTTC. Protein product: CSARYLQETQYF.

J is TRBJ2-3 and V is TRBV27; D is possibly TRBD2 (6 bases). Germline CDR1 and CDR2: MNHEY and SMNVEV (reference sequence). CDR3 size: 16 residues. Deletions cut 3 bases from V and 6 bases from J, with 19 bases between. CDR3 bases: TGTGCCAGCAGTTTCTCTGCGGGGCAAACGTTGGATACGCAGTATTTT. As protein: CASSFSAGQTLDTQYF.

J is TRBJ2-2 and V is TRBV7-2, with D possibly matching TRBD2 (5 bases). The CDR3 extends over 16 amino acids. Germline V gene lookup returns CDR1 SGHTA and CDR2 FQGNSA. The V end was cut by 5 bases, the J end by 0 bases, with 13 bases between. This CDR3 reads CASSLNPGSNTGELFF. CDR3 DNA sequence: TGTGCCAGCAGCCTAAACCCGGGGTCGAACACCGGGGAGCTGTTTTTT.

J is TRBJ2-1 and V is TRBV6-5; 10 bases map to TRBD1. Losses at the gene ends were 6 bases for V and 1 base for J; bases not matched to a gene: 3. This CDR3 is 15 amino acids long. The germline CDR1 and CDR2 sequences are MNHEY and SVGAGI. CDR3 nucleotides: TGTGCCAGCAGGTGGACAGGGGGATCCTACAATGAGCAGTTCTTC. This gives the protein CASRWTGGSYNEQFF.